This T cell receptor beta chain is from a study of T-cell reconstitution after alpha-beta-depleted transplantation in children. Overall study findings and caveats: Expanded clones from the graft, numbering several hundred, reportedly supplied alpha-beta T cells about two months after transplant.

The table lists this clonotype with many counts. Its specificity is not known. Using unique molecular identifiers, the investigators prepared the TCRbeta library. TCRdb called the PCR reads again in MiXCR, with one record for every CDR3 protein. The top ten hold under 5% of the sample, which has over 150,000 distinct CDR3 sequences, 6.3% seen once. Trimming shortened V by 3 bases and J by 3 bases, and 9 bases separated the two germline ends. The CDR3 contains 13 residues. The TCR comes from a girl under three years old with combined immunodeficiency, due to receive a stem cell transplant. The chain links TRBV12-3 or TRBV12-4 to TRBJ2-7; D uncertain. Here the sequenced sample was PBMCs, taken before TCRalphabeta/CD19-depleted stem cell transplant. The CDR3 DNA is TGTGCCAGCAGTTTCGGCCAGTTCTACGAGCAGTACTTC. As protein: CASSFGQFYEQYF.